The sequence of this TCR beta chain was determined in a study of blood T cells in healthy people across ages. Of note for this clonotype: No antigen is known for it.

Combining a sample-barcoded 5' primer with a J-beta primer mix, a second PCR ran for 7 to 11 cycles. Sequencing of every sample gave 2.5 million or more CDR3-containing paired-end reads. From the 5' RACE reads, TCRdb called clonotypes with MiXCR, one entry per CDR3 protein. Of some 1.5 million distinct CDR3 sequences in the sample, approximately 28% were seen once. Regarding the study as a whole: The study found more naive CD4+ cells and higher diversity in long-lived than aged donors. With donor CMV status unknown, expanded clonotype changes were possibly confounded.

V lost 7 bases to trimming and J lost 6 bases; unmatched junction nucleotides: 13. The CDR3 is 16 amino acids. CDR1 and CDR2 from the germline V gene are ENHRY and SYGVKD. The origin of this receptor is a woman aged 30 to 39 in good health. Sequenced: blood. The gene calls are TRBV10-3 and TRBJ2-2; 8 bases map to TRBD2. Here the CDR3 reads CAIKASGLDLSGELFF. CDR3 bases: TGTGCCATCAAGGCTAGCGGGTTAGACCTATCCGGGGAGCTGTTTTTT.